This T cell receptor (beta chain) came from a study of identical twins (dated by TCRdb to the mid-2010s). Study-wide context: TCR alpha and beta repertoires from monozygotic twins, unrelated adults of various ages and cord blood were deep-sequenced to test whether fetal clonotypes persist. To rule out contamination, the twin experiments were replicated at different times with different library preparation protocols. Study-wide conclusions, independent of this receptor: The excess sharing between twins in beta out-of-frame sequences was weaker because fewer shared sequences reduced the signal-to-noise ratio. Zero-insertion analyses could be partly confounded by invariant T cells such as MAIT and iNKT, although diverse VJ usage argued against such confounding for most clonotypes. Recombination models systematically underestimated out-of-frame TCR alpha sharing in monozygotic twins but agreed with sharing between unrelated individuals. Compared with coincidental sharing between unrelated individuals, out-of-frame TCR alpha sequences shared between twins showed an excess of sequences with low generation probability. Conclusions relied on cross-sectional statistical analysis, since the same donors could not be followed over many years. Abundant cord blood beta clonotypes had fewer insertions, young adult naive repertoires showed a similar but weaker trend, and memory repertoires showed no such trend.

This clonotype was seen only a few times. Which antigen it targets is not known. The sample holds no much larger clone one base away, and base qualities are not on file. V loses 5 bases of germline sequence and J loses 10 bases, and the interval between the two ends is 17 bases. The CDR3 goes from the cysteine to the phenylalanine over 13 residues. Only the CDR3 part of the read is kept: 39 bases, read in frame from the first base. The CDR1 and CDR2 encoded by the germline V gene (reference sequence) are LGHDT and YNNKEL. Library preparation was by 5' RACE. The data were produced on an Illumina HiSeq 2000. Template switching added a universal primer binding site, and the final cDNA carried a unique molecular identifier that allowed TCR cDNA molecules to be counted accurately. Specific primers in the conserved constant-segment region were used to synthesize first-strand cDNA for TCR alpha and beta chains. To control for contamination, each cDNA library was double barcoded with a SMART-Mk sample barcode plus Illumina barcodes. TruSeq adapter sequences and Illumina sample barcodes were added in two successive PCR steps. Sequencing of the TCR alpha and beta cDNA libraries was done on the Illumina HiSeq platform using custom primers. For the original study's pipeline: Unique molecular identifiers were extracted from raw reads with MiGEC, and CDR3 positions were determined with MiXCR. Recombination models were inferred per individual with the repgenHMM and IGoR tools using an EM algorithm. The analysis of shared clonotypes was done with the tcR package in R, with sharing normalized by the product of cloneset sizes. Out-of-frame nonproductive sequences were analyzed to study raw recombination free of thymic and clonal selection effects. The public reads were reanalyzed by TCRdb: fastp trimming at Q25, MiXCR alignment, in-frame beta chains only. Rows with a matching CDR3 protein are joined into one entry that keeps the most common DNA and genes. The V and J calls and clone size are TCRdb's, not the authors'. The sample data list hundreds of thousands of distinct CDR3 sequences, and about 12% of these were observed just once. Around 1.5% of the sample belongs to the ten largest clones.

Only healthy Caucasian donors were included. The twin cohort comprised three pairs of female monozygotic twins, all aged roughly 18 to 30 years. Peripheral blood mononuclear cells were used as the source from which RNA for TCR libraries was isolated. These data were also filed under a second study, of yellow fever vaccine responses in identical twins. As noted in the second study: The T cell response to vaccination in identical twins was reported by the authors to appear partly convergent and partly personalized. In the study, vaccine-responding T cell clones were precisely tracked in identical twins.

The chain is encoded by TRBV3-1 joined to TRBJ1-1; the D gene is perhaps TRBD1, from 5 matching bases. The sample consisted of PBMCs. The TCR sequence derives from a woman between 18 and 30 years old in good health. The sequenced DNA is TGTGCCAGCAGCTATAATCAAGGGGTAGGAGCTTTCTTT. This translates into CASSYNQGVGAFF.